The next 26 T cell receptor beta chains were all read from a single sample in a study of long-term antiretroviral therapy in people with HIV. They ran version v3.0 of the immunoSEQ assay at survey level. Profiled with immunoSEQ multiplex PCR; TCRdb holds only in-frame clones, not every one. The sample holds under 25,000 clones, 86% seen once. Sequenced material: unsorted PBMCs, taken 0.5 years after starting antiretroviral therapy. The receptor source for this set is a man between 40 and 49 years old with HIV.

This chain links TRBV28 with TRBJ1-2; 7 bases line up with TRBD1. The J segment lost 3 bases and the V segment lost 5 bases, leaving 9 bases of the junction unmatched. The CDR3 consists of 15 residues. CDR1 is MDHEN, CDR2 SYDVKM, per germline. This chain's CDR3 is CASSRGGRGDYGYTF. In DNA form, the CDR3 reads TGTGCCAGCAGTCGGGGGGGCAGGGGGGACTATGGCTACACCTTC.

On this clone: The junction shows a germline mismatch at one end, possibly a read error. This chain joins TRBV14 and TRBJ1-4; a weak D match, TRBD1 (5 bases). The CDR3 loop spans 14 amino acids. Germline values: CDR1 SGHDN, CDR2 FVKESK. DNA of the CDR3: TGTGCCAGCAGCCTCTCGGGACGGGTACAAAATCTGTTTTTT. Its translation is CASSLSGRVQNLFF.

The chain employs TRBV6-1 and TRBJ1-5; D unclear. The germline V gene encodes CDR1 MNHNS and CDR2 SASEGT. The CDR3 has 13 residues. V was pared by 8 bases and J by 2 bases, with 10 bases between. For the CDR3, the DNA is TGTGCCAGCTCAAGGTGGGGCAATCAGCCCCAGCATTTT. Translating it yields CASSRWGNQPQHF.

J is TRBJ2-5 and V is TRBV18, with 14 bases matching TRBD2. V gave up 5 bases and J gave up 5 bases; unmatched junction bases: 4. The CDR3 is 15 residues long. Germline CDR1 reads KGHSH; CDR2 reads LQKENI. The CDR3: CASSEGLAGVETQYF. In DNA form, the CDR3 reads TGTGCCAGCTCAGAGGGACTAGCGGGAGTTGAGACCCAGTACTTC.

The V gene is TRBV7-9, the J gene TRBJ1-5; 9 positions match TRBD1. The germline CDR1 and CDR2 sequences are SEHNR and FQNEAQ (reference sequence). The junction had 5 bases not matched to a gene; V was cut back by 4 bases and J by 1 base. The CDR3 is 16 amino acids. The CDR3 here is CASSSSTGGSNQPQHF. DNA of the CDR3: TGTGCCAGCAGCTCGTCGACAGGGGGAAGCAATCAGCCCCAGCATTTT. Supplemented by reference TRBV7-9 and TRBJ1-5, the full variable domain reads DTGVSQNPRHKITKRGQNVTFRCDPISEHNRLYWYRQTLGQGPEFLTYFQNEAQLEKSRLLSDRFSAERPKGSFSTLEIQRTEQGDSAMYLCASSSSTGGSNQPQHFGDGTRLSIL.

V is TRBV27 and J is TRBJ2-7; 9 nucleotides agree with TRBD1. The CDR3 covers 14 residues. The germline V gene has CDR1 MNHEY and CDR2 SMNVEV (reference sequence). V trimming: 6 bases; J trimming: 3 bases; junction bases outside the gene matches: 6. The CDR3 DNA is TGTGCCAGCAGCCACAGGGGGCGGCTCTACGAGCAGTACTTC. Translation: CASSHRGRLYEQYF.

The chain combines TRBV11-3 with TRBJ2-2, with D unclear. Per the germline V gene, CDR1 is SGHNT and CDR2 is YENEEA. This CDR3 spans 14 amino acids. Trimming removed 2 bases from V and 2 bases from J, with 6 bases in between. DNA of the CDR3: TGTGCCAGCAGCTTAATCGCTAACACCGGGGAGCTGTTTTTT. Translation: CASSLIANTGELFF.

The rearrangement uses TRBV6-1 and TRBJ2-7; D is unclear. The length of the CDR3 is 12 residues. Germline CDR1 reads MNHNS; CDR2 reads SASEGT. With 8 bases removed from V and 4 bases from J, the gap between germline ends came to 12 bases. For the CDR3, the DNA is TGTGCCAGCGGTAGACTCGGGTACGAGCAGTACTTC. It is translated as CASGRLGYEQYF.

The chain uses TRBV23-1 and TRBJ1-3; TRBD1 is a possible D gene (6 bases). TRBV23-1 is filed as an ORF, its function uncertain. V was cut by 3 bases and J by 2 bases, with 11 bases left in between. This CDR3 region has 15 residues. The CDR3 DNA follows: TGCGCCAGCAGTCATCCCGGGGACACTGGAAACACCATATATTTT. It encodes CASSHPGDTGNTIYF.

This clone came up a few times. The rearrangement links TRBV7-9 to TRBJ1-2; TRBD1 is a possible D gene (6 bases). V gave up 4 bases and J gave up 4 bases, with 7 bases separating them. Germline V gene data show CDR1 as SEHNR and CDR2 as FQNEAQ (reference sequence). The length of the CDR3 is 12 residues. CDR3 amino acids: CASSSDSYGYTF. In DNA form, the CDR3 reads TGTGCCAGCAGCTCGGACAGCTATGGCTACACCTTC.

The gene calls are TRBV18 and TRBJ2-7, with no clear D. Trimming removed 3 bases at V and 4 bases at J, with 10 bases between. From germline, CDR1 is KGHSH and CDR2 LQKENI. This CDR3 is built from 13 residues. CDR3 sequence (DNA): TGTGCCAGCTCACCCGAAGAAGTATACGAGCAGTACTTC. This gives the protein CASSPEEVYEQYF. The full variable domain, rest sourced from reference TRBV18 and TRBJ2-7, is NAGVMQNPRHLVRRRGQEARLRCSPMKGHSHVYWYRQLPEEGLKFMVYLQKENIIDESGMPKERFSAEFPKEGPSILRIQQVVRGDSAAYFCASSPEEVYEQYFGPGTRLTVT.

The chain is built from TRBV15 and TRBJ2-3; possibly TRBD2 for D (5 bases). The V gene lost 7 bases and the J gene lost 1 base, with 9 bases spanning the gap. This CDR3 region has 13 residues. Germline CDR1 and CDR2: LNHNV and YYDKDF (reference sequence). In nucleotides, the CDR3 is TGTGCCACCAAGGTGGGAGGCACAGATACGCAGTATTTT. This gives the protein CATKVGGTDTQYF.

J is TRBJ2-3 and V is TRBV11-2, with a possible D match to TRBD1 (5 bases). The CDR3 runs to 14 residues. Deletions cut 3 bases from V and 2 bases from J, with 9 bases between. Germline CDR1 is SGHAT and CDR2 is FQNNGV. The CDR3 reads CASSLNRYTDTQYF. In DNA, the CDR3 is TGTGCCAGCAGCTTGAACAGGTACACAGATACGCAGTATTTT.

This clone showed up just a few times. The rearrangement joins TRBV7-2 to TRBJ1-5; 7 nucleotides align to TRBD1. The CDR3 is 16 amino acids. The V segment lost 4 bases and the J segment 0 bases; nucleotides outside the gene matches: 6. Germline CDR1 is SGHTA and CDR2 is FQGNSA. Here the CDR3 DNA reads TGTGCCAGCAGCTCTGGACAGGCGGCTAGCAATCAGCCCCAGCATTTT. Translated: CASSSGQAASNQPQHF.

This clone showed up just once. The chain has TRBV5-4 and TRBJ2-3; D tentatively fits TRBD1 or TRBD2 (6 bases each). The CDR3 runs 16 residues. Trimming left V 2 bases short and J 0 bases short, with 13 bases between. The V gene's germline CDR1 is SGHNT and CDR2 YYREEE (reference sequence). CDR3 region: CASSLGGTSSTDTQYF. The CDR3 region has the DNA TGTGCCAGCAGCTTAGGGGGGACTTCTAGCACAGATACGCAGTATTTT.

The chain combines TRBV7-9 with TRBJ1-2, with a possible D match to TRBD1 (5 bases). CDR1 is SEHNR, CDR2 FQNEAQ, per germline (reference sequence). The CDR3 runs to 11 residues. The ends were cut back, 5 bases at V and 7 bases at J, with 8 bases in the middle. Here the CDR3 reads CASSPGAGYTF. DNA for the CDR3: TGTGCCAGCAGCCCCGGGGCTGGCTACACCTTC. Looking up the rest from reference TRBV7-9 and TRBJ1-2 gives the full variable domain: DTGVSQNPRHKITKRGQNVTFRCDPISEHNRLYWYRQTLGQGPEFLTYFQNEAQLEKSRLLSDRFSAERPKGSFSTLEIQRTEQGDSAMYLCASSPGAGYTFGSGTRLTVV.

The chain links TRBV6-6 to TRBJ2-1; a weak D match, TRBD1 (6 bases). This CDR3 has 12 amino acids. With 8 bases removed from V and 5 bases from J, the gap between germline ends came to 10 bases. CDR1 and CDR2 from the germline V gene are MNHNY and SVGAGI (reference sequence). CDR3 sequence: CASWAGDNEQFF. CDR3 DNA: TGTGCCAGCTGGGCAGGGGACAATGAGCAGTTCTTC.

The V call is TRBV6-6, the J call TRBJ2-1, with D perhaps given as TRBD1 or TRBD2 (6 bases each). The germline V gene has CDR1 MNHNY and CDR2 SVGAGI (reference sequence). The CDR3 covers 16 residues. The germline V and J ends were trimmed by 0 bases and 2 bases, with 11 bases remaining between them. CDR3 nucleotides: TGTGCCAGCAGTTACTCGGGGGGCGAGGCCTACAATGAGCAGTTCTTC. It is translated as CASSYSGGEAYNEQFF.

V and J are TRBV15 and TRBJ1-5; D is possibly TRBD1 (6 bases). There are 11 residues in the CDR3. In germline, CDR1 is LNHNV, CDR2 YYDKDF (reference sequence). The CDR3 region has the DNA TGTGCTACAGGGTCTAATCAGCCCCAGCATTTT. Its translation: CATGSNQPQHF.

The genes are TRBV6-1 and TRBJ1-2, with 8 bases lining up with TRBD1. Per germline, CDR1 MNHNS and CDR2 SASEGT. This CDR3 is built from 17 residues. Germline trimming cut 3 bases from V and 5 bases from J; bases unmatched to any gene: 14. The CDR3 is CASSEDRQGALYYGYTF. CDR3 nucleotide sequence: TGTGCCAGCAGTGAGGATCGGCAGGGGGCTCTATATTATGGCTACACCTTC.

The chain couples TRBV5-6 to TRBJ2-7; D is unclear. CDR3 length: 13 amino acids. CDR1 and CDR2 from the germline V gene are SGHDT and YYEEEE. V was cut by 2 bases and J by 3 bases, with 9 bases left in between. This CDR3 is CASSFQTVYEQYF. The CDR3 nucleotides are TGTGCCAGCAGCTTCCAAACAGTCTACGAGCAGTACTTC. Combining the CDR3 with reference TRBV5-6 and TRBJ2-7 gives the whole variable domain DAGVTQSPTHLIKTRGQQVTLRCSPKSGHDTVSWYQQALGQGPQFIFQYYEEEERQRGNFPDRFSGHQFPNYSSELNVNALLLGDSALYLCASSFQTVYEQYFGPGTRLTVT.

The chain recombines TRBV4-2 with TRBJ2-2; 9 bases match TRBD1. V gave up 1 base and J gave up 4 bases; unmatched junction bases: 7. The length of the CDR3 is 17 residues. Germline V gene lookup returns CDR1 LGHNA and CDR2 YNFKEQ. The CDR3: CASSQGGTGFGTGELFF. In DNA, the CDR3 is TGTGCCAGCAGCCAAGGTGGGACAGGGTTTGGCACCGGGGAGCTGTTTTTT.

This sequence joins TRBV6-5 and TRBJ1-5; D gene ambiguous. Trimming cost V 2 bases and J 7 bases, with 9 bases left between them. The CDR3 covers 13 residues. CDR1 and CDR2 from the germline V gene are MNHEY and SVGAGI. The CDR3 DNA follows: TGTGCCAGCAGTTACGGGAGGTTCCAGCCCCAGCATTTT. It is translated as CASSYGRFQPQHF.

As DNA, the CDR3 is TGTGCCAGCAGTTACGGCCGGTTCTATGGCTACACCTTC. Its protein is CASSYGRFYGYTF. The gene calls are TRBV6-5 and TRBJ1-2; D is unclear. This CDR3 region has 13 residues. V was shortened by 2 bases and J by 4 bases, with 8 bases between the two germline ends. Germline values: CDR1 MNHEY, CDR2 SVGAGI.

V usage is TRBV5-1 and J usage is TRBJ2-7, with 7 positions matching TRBD2. Trimming took 0 bases from V and 0 from J; bases not matched to a gene: 9. The CDR3 is 17 amino acids. Germline loops: CDR1 SGHRS, CDR2 YFSETQ. CDR3 region: CASSLAAGRGSSYEQYF. For the CDR3, the DNA is TGCGCCAGCAGCTTGGCTGCTGGGCGGGGGAGCTCCTACGAGCAGTACTTC.

The chain uses TRBV6-1 and TRBJ2-3; 13 bases map to TRBD2. Germline lookup yields CDR1 MNHNS and CDR2 SASEGT. With 2 bases clipped from V and 4 bases from J, the junction kept 0 bases outside the gene matches. This CDR3 is 15 amino acids long. CDR3 residues: CASSETSGGADTQYF. The CDR3 DNA is TGTGCCAGCAGTGAAACTAGCGGGGGGGCAGATACGCAGTATTTT.